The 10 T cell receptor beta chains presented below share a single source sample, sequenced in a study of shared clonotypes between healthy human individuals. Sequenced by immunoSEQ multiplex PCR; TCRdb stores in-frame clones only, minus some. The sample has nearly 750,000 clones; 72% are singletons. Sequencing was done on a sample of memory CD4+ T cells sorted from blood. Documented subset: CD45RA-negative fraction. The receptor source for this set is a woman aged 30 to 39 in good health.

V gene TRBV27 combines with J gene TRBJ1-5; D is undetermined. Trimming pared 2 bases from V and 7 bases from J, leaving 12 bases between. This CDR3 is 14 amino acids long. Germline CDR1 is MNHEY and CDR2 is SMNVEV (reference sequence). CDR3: CASSLGPGGQPQHF. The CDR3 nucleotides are TGTGCCAGCAGTTTAGGGCCCGGAGGACAGCCCCAGCATTTT.

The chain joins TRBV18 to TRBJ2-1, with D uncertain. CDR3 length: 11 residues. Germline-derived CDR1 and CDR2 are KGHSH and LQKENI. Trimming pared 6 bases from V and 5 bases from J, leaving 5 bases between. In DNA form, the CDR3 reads TGTGCCAGCTCTTCCAACAATGAGCAGTTCTTC. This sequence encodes CASSSNNEQFF.

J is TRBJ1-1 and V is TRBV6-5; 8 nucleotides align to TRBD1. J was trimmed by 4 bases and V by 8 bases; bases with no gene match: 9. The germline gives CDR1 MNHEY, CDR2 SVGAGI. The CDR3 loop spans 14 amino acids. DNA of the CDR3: TGTGCCAGCGGACATACAGGGGGTAGCACTGAAGCTTTCTTT. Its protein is CASGHTGGSTEAFF.

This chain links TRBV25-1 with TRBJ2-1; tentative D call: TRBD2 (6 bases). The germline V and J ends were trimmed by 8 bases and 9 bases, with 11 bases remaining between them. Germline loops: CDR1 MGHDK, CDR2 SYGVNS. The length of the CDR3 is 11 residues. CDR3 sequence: CASHRESEQFF. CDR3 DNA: TGTGCCAGCCACCGGGAGAGTGAGCAGTTCTTC.

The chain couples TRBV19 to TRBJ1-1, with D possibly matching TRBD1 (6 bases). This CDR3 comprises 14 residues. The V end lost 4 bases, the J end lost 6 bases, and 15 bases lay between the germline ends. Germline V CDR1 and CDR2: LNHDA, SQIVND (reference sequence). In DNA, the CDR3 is TGTGCCAGTAGTACCGCCCAGGGGAGGTCTGAAGCTTTCTTT. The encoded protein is CASSTAQGRSEAFF.

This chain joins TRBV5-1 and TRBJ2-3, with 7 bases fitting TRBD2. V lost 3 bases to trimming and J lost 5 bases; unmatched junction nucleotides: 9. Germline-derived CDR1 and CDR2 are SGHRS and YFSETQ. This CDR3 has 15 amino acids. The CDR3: CASSSLSGTKDTQYF. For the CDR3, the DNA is TGCGCCAGCAGCTCCCTCAGCGGGACCAAAGATACGCAGTATTTT.

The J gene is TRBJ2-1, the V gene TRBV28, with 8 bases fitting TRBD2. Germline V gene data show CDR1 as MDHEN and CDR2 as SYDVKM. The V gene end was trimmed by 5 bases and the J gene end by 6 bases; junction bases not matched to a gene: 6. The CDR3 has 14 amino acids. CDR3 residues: CASSALAAVNEQFF. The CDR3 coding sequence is TGTGCCAGCAGTGCACTAGCGGCTGTCAATGAGCAGTTCTTC.

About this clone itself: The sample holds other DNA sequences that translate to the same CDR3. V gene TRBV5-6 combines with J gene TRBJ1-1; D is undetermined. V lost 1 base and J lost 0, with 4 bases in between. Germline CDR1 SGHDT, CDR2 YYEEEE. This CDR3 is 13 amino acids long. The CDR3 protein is CASSLSMNTEAFF. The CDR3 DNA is TGTGCCAGCAGCTTGTCAATGAACACTGAAGCTTTCTTT.

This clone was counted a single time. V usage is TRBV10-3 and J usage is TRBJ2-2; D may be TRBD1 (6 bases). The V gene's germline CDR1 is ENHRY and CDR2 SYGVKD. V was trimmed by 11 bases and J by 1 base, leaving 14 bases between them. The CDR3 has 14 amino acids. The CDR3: CASRPGQNTGELFF. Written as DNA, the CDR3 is TGTGCCTCCAGGCCGGGACAGAACACCGGGGAGCTGTTTTTT.

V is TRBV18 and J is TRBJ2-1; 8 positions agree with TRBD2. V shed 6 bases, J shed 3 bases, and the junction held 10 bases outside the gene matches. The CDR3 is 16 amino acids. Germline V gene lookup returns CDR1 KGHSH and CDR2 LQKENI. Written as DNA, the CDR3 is TGTGCCAGCTCGCGAAATCCGGGACTAGACTACAATGAGCAGTTCTTC. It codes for CASSRNPGLDYNEQFF. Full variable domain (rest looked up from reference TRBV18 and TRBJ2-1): NAGVMQNPRHLVRRRGQEARLRCSPMKGHSHVYWYRQLPEEGLKFMVYLQKENIIDESGMPKERFSAEFPKEGPSILRIQQVVRGDSAAYFCASSRNPGLDYNEQFFGPGTRLTVL.